This T cell receptor (beta chain) appears in the sequencing data of a study of identical twins. This clonotype was found many times. MiXCR was run by TCRdb on the 5' RACE reads, yielding one entry per CDR3 protein. The sample has some 560,000 distinct CDR3 sequences, more than 9% seen once. These data were likewise used in another study, on yellow fever vaccine responses in identical twins.

Material for sequencing was PBMCs. The source is a woman aged 18-29 years in good health.

CDR3 in amino acids: CSGSGGTDTQYF. In nucleotides, the CDR3 is TGCAGTGGGAGCGGGGGGACAGATACGCAGTATTTT. V and J are TRBV20-1 and TRBJ2-3, with 9 nucleotides matching TRBD2. The CDR3 length is 12 residues. Germline V CDR1 and CDR2: DFQATT, SNEGSKA (reference sequence). After removal of 7 bases from V and 3 bases from J, the junction contained 2 bases not matched to a gene.